Shown below are 11 T cell receptor beta chains from a single sample sequenced in a study of CD4+ T cells in melanoma (dated by TCRdb to about 2022). Library prep was done by the immunoSEQ multiplex PCR assay. TCRdb retrieved this table from immuneACCESS and kept in-frame rearrangements only. Not all clones are present; in checked studies, unresolved V genes account for under half, and no reason is known for the remainder. Recorded for this sample are about 10,000 clones; roughly 62% of them occurred a single time. Jointly, the top ten make up about 14% of the sample. The sequenced material came from cells from a culture (not recorded whether cultured in vitro). The origin of the receptors is a human donor with melanoma.

This chain connects TRBV4-1 to TRBJ2-2; tentative D call: TRBD1 (6 bases). Germline assignment: CDR1 MGHRA and CDR2 YSYEKL. This CDR3 region has 15 residues. Between the trimmed V and J ends, which lost 6 bases and 4 bases, there was a span of 15 bases. CDR3: CASSLRAGATGELFF. The CDR3 DNA sequence: TGCGCCAGCAGTCTACGCGCAGGGGCCACCGGGGAGCTGTTTTTT.

The CDR3 loop reads CASSRQGAEVDTQYF. The CDR3 DNA reads as TGCGCCAGCAGCCGTCAGGGGGCTGAAGTAGATACGCAGTATTTT. The chain recombines TRBV5-1 with TRBJ2-3, with 8 bases lining up with TRBD1. The CDR3 is 15 residues long. V lost 4 bases to trimming and J lost 5 bases; unmatched junction nucleotides: 9. Per the germline V gene, CDR1 is SGHRS and CDR2 is YFSETQ.

The chain links TRBV6-1 to TRBJ2-3, with D possibly being TRBD2 (6 bases). This CDR3 region has 17 residues. CDR1 is MNHNS, CDR2 SASEGT, per germline. V shed 3 bases and J shed 0 bases, with 16 bases lying between them. In DNA, the CDR3 is TGTGCCAGCAGTGATCGATTCTTGGCGGGGAGCACAGATACGCAGTATTTT. It encodes CASSDRFLAGSTDTQYF.

The chain carries TRBV6-1 and TRBJ2-1; 9 bases match TRBD2. This CDR3 is built from 15 residues. Trimming cost V 6 bases and J 7 bases; bases outside gene matches: 10. From germline, CDR1 is MNHNS and CDR2 SASEGT. CDR3 region: CASSLGAGGPNEQFF. The CDR3 DNA sequence: TGTGCCAGCAGCTTAGGGGCGGGGGGGCCAAATGAGCAGTTCTTC.

This chain uses TRBV7-9 with TRBJ2-5; 12 nucleotides agree with TRBD1. Germline trimming cut 3 bases from V and 2 bases from J; bases unmatched to any gene: 4. Germline loops: CDR1 SEHNR, CDR2 FQNEAQ (reference sequence). This CDR3 is built from 16 residues. The CDR3 loop reads CASSLGQGAWQETQYF. CDR3 in DNA: TGTGCCAGCAGCTTGGGACAGGGGGCTTGGCAAGAGACCCAGTACTTC.

This clone showed up just a few times. V is TRBV4-1 and J is TRBJ2-7; the match to TRBD1 covers 7 bases. Unmatched junction bases numbered 6, after V lost 4 bases and J lost 6 bases. CDR3 length: 13 residues. The germline V gene encodes CDR1 MGHRA and CDR2 YSYEKL. The CDR3 protein is CASSRVQGSEQYF. Written as DNA, the CDR3 is TGCGCCAGCAGCCGGGTACAGGGGAGCGAGCAGTACTTC.

The rearrangement joins TRBV2 to TRBJ1-2; D gene ambiguous. CDR3 length: 13 residues. V shed 2 bases and J shed 2 bases, with 6 bases lying between them. Germline V gene sequence: CDR1 SNHLY, CDR2 FYNNEI. The CDR3 DNA follows: TGTGCCAGCAGTGAAACACTAAACTATGGCTACACCTTC. Encoded protein: CASSETLNYGYTF. The full variable domain, in which reference TRBV2 and TRBJ1-2 provide the parts outside the CDR3, is EPEVTQTPSHQVTQMGQEVILRCVPISNHLYFYWYRQILGQKVEFLVSFYNNEISEKSEIFDDQFSVERPDGSNFTLKIRSTKLEDSAMYFCASSETLNYGYTFGSGTRLTVV.

By sample share, this clone is medium-sized. The chain employs TRBV2 and TRBJ1-2, with TRBD1 matching 7 bases. Germline V gives CDR1 SNHLY, CDR2 FYNNEI. The ends lost 4 bases at V and 8 bases at J; junction bases unmatched: 10. This CDR3 contains 14 residues. CDR3 coding DNA: TGTGCCAGCAGTGCCCTGGGACAGACAGGCGGCTACACCTTC. It translates to CASSALGQTGGYTF. Filled out from reference TRBV2 and TRBJ1-2, the complete variable domain reads EPEVTQTPSHQVTQMGQEVILRCVPISNHLYFYWYRQILGQKVEFLVSFYNNEISEKSEIFDDQFSVERPDGSNFTLKIRSTKLEDSAMYFCASSALGQTGGYTFGSGTRLTVV.

This clone was seen a handful of times. This chain uses TRBV10-2 with TRBJ1-5; D is perhaps TRBD1 (6 bases). V gave up 2 bases and J gave up 3 bases, with 11 bases separating them. There are 15 residues in the CDR3. Germline values: CDR1 WSHSY, CDR2 SAAADI. Here the CDR3 DNA reads TGCGCCAGCAGTGAGCGCAGGGGCCCCAATCAGCCCCAGCATTTT. Translation: CASSERRGPNQPQHF.

This rearrangement joins TRBV18 to TRBJ2-3, with D uncertain. Trimming took 2 bases from V and 2 from J, leaving 14 bases between them. The CDR3 length is 16 residues. Germline CDR1 KGHSH, CDR2 LQKENI. The CDR3 loop is CASSPAPVPYTDTQYF. CDR3 coding DNA: TGTGCCAGCTCACCAGCCCCCGTACCGTACACAGATACGCAGTATTTT.

The J gene is TRBJ2-1, the V gene TRBV14; tentatively, D is TRBD2 (7 bases). Trimming left V 3 bases short and J 8 bases short, with 17 bases between. Per the germline V gene, CDR1 is SGHDN and CDR2 is FVKESK. This CDR3 region has 15 residues. The CDR3 nucleotides are TGTGCCAGCAGCCAGGGGGGGAACAGGGTCCATGAGCAGTTCTTC. Its protein is CASSQGGNRVHEQFF.